The clone carrying this T cell receptor beta chain was detected only a few times. The sample comes from a study of molecular identifiers for immune sequencing clone quantification. Germline CDR1 reads SGDLS; CDR2 reads YYNGEE. V lost 0 bases, J lost 2 bases, and 5 bases stayed unmatched. The CDR3 runs to 15 residues. Preparation of the bulk TCR libraries relied on previously described methods and listed TCR primers. MiXCR, run by TCRdb on the PCR reads, gives a single entry per CDR3 protein. The table has about 320,000 distinct CDR3 sequences, about 23% seen once. This sequence was found in a human donor in good health. Some libraries in this study had Jurkat cell RNA spiked in. Sequencing used naive CD8+ T cells from blood, with Jurkat cell RNA spiked in. Subset reported: FACS-sorted CD8+CD4-CCR7+CD45RA+ naive T cells. The chain recombines TRBV9 with TRBJ2-7; 7 nucleotides agree with TRBD2. The CDR3 protein is CASSVAAGAPYEQYF. The CDR3 bases are TGTGCCAGCAGCGTAGCTGCGGGAGCACCCTACGAGCAGTACTTC.